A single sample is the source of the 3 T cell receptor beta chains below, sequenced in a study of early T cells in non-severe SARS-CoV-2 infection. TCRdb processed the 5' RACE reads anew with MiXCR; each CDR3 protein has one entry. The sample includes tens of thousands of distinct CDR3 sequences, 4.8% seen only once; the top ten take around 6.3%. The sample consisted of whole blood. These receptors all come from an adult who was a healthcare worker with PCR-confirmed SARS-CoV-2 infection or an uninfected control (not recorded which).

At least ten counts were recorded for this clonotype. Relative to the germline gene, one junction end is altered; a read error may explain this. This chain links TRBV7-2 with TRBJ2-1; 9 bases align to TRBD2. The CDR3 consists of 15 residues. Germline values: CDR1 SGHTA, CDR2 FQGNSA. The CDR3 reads CASSLAGSSYNEQFF. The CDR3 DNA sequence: TGTGCCAGCAGCCTAGCGGGAAGCTCCTACAATGAGCAGTTCTTC.

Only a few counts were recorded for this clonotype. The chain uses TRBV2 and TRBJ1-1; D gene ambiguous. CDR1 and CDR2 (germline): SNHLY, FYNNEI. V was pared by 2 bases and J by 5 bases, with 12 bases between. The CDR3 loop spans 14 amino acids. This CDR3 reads CASSELGRGTEAFF. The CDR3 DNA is TGTGCCAGCAGTGAATTAGGGCGTGGGACTGAAGCTTTCTTT.

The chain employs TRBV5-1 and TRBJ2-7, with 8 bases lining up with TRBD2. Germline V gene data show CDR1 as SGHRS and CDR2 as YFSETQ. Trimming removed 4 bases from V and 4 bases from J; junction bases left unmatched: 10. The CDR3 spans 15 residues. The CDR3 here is CASSIGTRSDYEQYF. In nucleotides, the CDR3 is TGCGCCAGCAGCATCGGGACTAGATCCGATTACGAGCAGTACTTC.